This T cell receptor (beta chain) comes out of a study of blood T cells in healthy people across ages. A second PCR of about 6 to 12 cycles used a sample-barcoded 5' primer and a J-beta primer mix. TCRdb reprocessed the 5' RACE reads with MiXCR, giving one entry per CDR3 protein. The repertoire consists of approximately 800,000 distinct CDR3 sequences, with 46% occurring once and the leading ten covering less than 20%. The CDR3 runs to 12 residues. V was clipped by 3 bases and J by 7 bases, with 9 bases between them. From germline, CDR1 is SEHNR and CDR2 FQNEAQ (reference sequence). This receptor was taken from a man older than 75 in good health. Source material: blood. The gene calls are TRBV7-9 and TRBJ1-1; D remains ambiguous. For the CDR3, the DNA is TGTGCCAGCAGCTTTTCAGTGAATGAAGCTTTCTTT. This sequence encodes CASSFSVNEAFF.